Listed below are T cell receptor beta chains from one sample, sequenced in a study of early T cells in non-severe SARS-CoV-2 infection. TCRdb redid the calling of the 5' RACE reads with MiXCR, one entry per CDR3 protein. The sample lists approximately 63,000 distinct CDR3 sequences; around 6.5% were seen once. Sequencing was performed on whole blood, taken at baseline. All receptors derive from an adult who was a healthcare worker with PCR-confirmed SARS-CoV-2 infection or an uninfected control (not recorded which). The CDR3 runs from the conserved cysteine through the conserved F or W. D genes are given only for firm matches. Clone sizes are given selectively: once, few, many, or a class where the clone is expanded.

D,size,J,V,CDR3,DNA
NA,NA,TRBJ2-1,TRBV6-2/TRBV6-3,CASSRGPPPDEQFF,TGTGCCAGCAGCCGGGGCCCCCCGCCCGATGAGCAGTTCTTC
NA,many,TRBJ2-2,TRBV12-3/TRBV12-4,CASSFKFSSSGRTGELFF,TGTGCCAGCAGTTTTAAGTTCTCAAGCAGCGGGCGCACCGGGGAGCTGTTTTTT
NA,NA,TRBJ2-4,TRBV5-5,CASSLWGGLAKNIQYF,TGTGCCAGCAGCTTGTGGGGTGGGTTAGCCAAAAACATTCAGTACTTC
NA,NA,TRBJ1-1,TRBV20-1,CSAISQATEAFF,TGCAGTGCTATATCTCAGGCCACTGAAGCTTTCTTT
NA,many,TRBJ2-1,TRBV24-1,CATGPLGLRDPSSYNEQFF,TGTGCCACCGGTCCTTTGGGACTTCGAGACCCGAGCTCCTACAATGAGCAGTTCTTC
NA,many,TRBJ2-3,TRBV28,CASSVLWSTDTQYF,TGTGCCAGCAGCGTCCTTTGGAGCACAGATACGCAGTATTTT
NA,few,TRBJ1-5,TRBV5-8,CASQGRNQPQHF,TGTGCCAGCCAGGGTCGTAATCAGCCCCAGCATTTT
TRBD2,many,TRBJ2-3,TRBV11-2,CASSPTSGFTDTQYF,TGTGCCAGCAGCCCAACTAGCGGGTTCACAGATACGCAGTATTTT
NA,many,TRBJ1-2,TRBV12-3/TRBV12-4,CASSSPGSLHTYGYTF,TGTGCCAGCAGTTCCCCCGGGAGCCTGCATACCTATGGCTACACCTTC
NA,many,TRBJ1-2,TRBV4-1,CASSRTQGGGYTF,TGCGCCAGCAGCCGAACACAGGGAGGTGGCTACACCTTC
TRBD2,few,TRBJ2-1,TRBV11-2,CASSLTLAGVPRSSYNEQFF,TGTGCCAGCAGCTTAACCCTAGCGGGAGTCCCCAGAAGCTCCTACAATGAGCAGTTCTTC
NA,many,TRBJ2-1,TRBV20-1,CSASGGADEQFF,TGCAGTGCTAGTGGAGGTGCGGATGAGCAGTTCTTC
NA,many,TRBJ2-7,TRBV2,CASSEFSASGATYEQYF,TGTGCCAGCAGTGAATTTTCGGCGAGCGGAGCAACCTACGAGCAGTACTTC
TRBD2,NA,TRBJ2-7,TRBV20-1,CSARDGTSGSLEQYF,TGCAGTGCTAGAGATGGGACTAGCGGTTCTCTCGAGCAGTACTTC
NA,many,TRBJ1-2,TRBV28,CASGPFYRVQGYTF,TGTGCCAGCGGTCCATTCTACAGGGTTCAAGGCTACACCTTC
NA,many,TRBJ1-2,TRBV24-1,CATSLQVIEGYTF,TGTGCCACCAGTCTACAGGTAATAGAAGGCTACACCTTC
NA,many,TRBJ2-1,TRBV20-1,CSASFSNNNEQFF,TGCAGTGCTAGTTTTAGCAACAACAATGAGCAGTTCTTC
TRBD1,many,TRBJ1-2,TRBV30,CAWKAGGNYGYTF,TGTGCCTGGAAGGCAGGGGGGAACTATGGCTACACCTTC
TRBD2,NA,TRBJ2-3,TRBV10-3,CAISETLAGEADTQYF,TGTGCCATCAGTGAGACCCTAGCGGGAGAGGCAGATACGCAGTATTTT
NA,many,TRBJ2-2,TRBV12-3/TRBV12-4,CASRQVTGELFF,TGTGCCAGCAGACAAGTCACCGGGGAGCTGTTTTTT
NA,many,TRBJ1-2,TRBV5-4,CASSLRDVVYGYTF,TGTGCCAGCAGCCTACGGGACGTAGTATATGGCTACACCTTC
NA,NA,TRBJ1-1,TRBV12-2,CALSLCGSSSLNTEAFF,TGTGCACTCTCGCTCTGTGGATCGTCATCACTGAACACTGAAGCTTTCTTT
NA,NA,TRBJ2-7,TRBV4-2,CASSQEPHEQYF,TGTGCCAGCAGCCAAGAGCCCCACGAGCAGTACTTC
NA,many,TRBJ2-7,TRBV5-4,CASSLPGDAGNEQYF,TGTGCCAGCAGCTTACCGGGAGACGCGGGGAACGAGCAGTACTTC
NA,few,TRBJ2-4,TRBV15,CATSPRAGNFGKNIQYF,TGTGCCACCAGCCCTCGCGCAGGGAACTTTGGCAAAAACATTCAGTACTTC
TRBD1,many,TRBJ2-5,TRBV28,CASSLQGAETQYF,TGTGCCAGCAGTCTCCAGGGGGCTGAGACCCAGTACTTC
NA,NA,TRBJ2-2,TRBV6-2/TRBV6-3,CASSSKDGVGPGELFF,TGTGCCAGCAGTTCCAAGGACGGGGTTGGTCCCGGGGAGCTGTTTTTT